What follows is one T cell receptor beta chain and its context. Its target is not known. There were at least 5 micrograms of total RNA extracted from every sample. The data stem from a study of blood T cells in healthy people across ages. Study results and limitations: Naive and antigen-experienced cells could not be conclusively compared, given unsorted PBMCs.

Using a J-beta primer mix together with a sample-barcoded 5' primer, a second PCR was run for about 6 to 12 cycles. TCRdb processed the 5' RACE reads anew with MiXCR; each CDR3 protein has one entry. The sample carries about 1,400,000 distinct CDR3 sequences, approximately 59% recorded once. V was clipped by 3 bases and J by 5 bases; unmatched bases: 12. The CDR3 consists of 19 residues. Germline CDR1 LGHNA, CDR2 YNFKEQ. Sequencing was carried out using blood. This chain connects TRBV4-2 to TRBJ2-4, with 14 bases fitting TRBD2. The TCR sequence derives from a man aged 18 to 30 in good health. The CDR3 DNA reads as TGTGCCAGCAGCCAGGCCTTCGGGACTAGCGGGGGTTTACAAAACATTCAGTACTTC. Protein product: CASSQAFGTSGGLQNIQYF.